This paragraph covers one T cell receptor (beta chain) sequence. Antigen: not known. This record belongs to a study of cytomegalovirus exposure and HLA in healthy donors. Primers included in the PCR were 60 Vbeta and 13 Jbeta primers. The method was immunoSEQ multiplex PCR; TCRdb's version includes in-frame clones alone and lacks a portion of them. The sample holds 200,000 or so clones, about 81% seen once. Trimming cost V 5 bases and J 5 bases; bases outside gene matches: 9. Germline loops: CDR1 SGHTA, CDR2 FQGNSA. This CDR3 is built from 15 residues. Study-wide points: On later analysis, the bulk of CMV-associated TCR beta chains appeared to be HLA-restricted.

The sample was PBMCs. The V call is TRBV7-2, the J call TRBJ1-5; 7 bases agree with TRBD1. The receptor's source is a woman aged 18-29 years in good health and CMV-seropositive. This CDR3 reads CASSQDREGYQPQHF. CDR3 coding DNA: TGTGCCAGCAGCCAAGACAGGGAAGGGTATCAGCCCCAGCATTTT.